These T cell receptor beta chains were read from a single sample in a study of T cells in Graves' hyperthyroidism and ophthalmopathy. TCRdb analysed the multiplex PCR reads with MiXCR anew, one entry per CDR3 protein. The profile shows around 300,000 distinct CDR3 sequences, approximately 15% of them singletons. Material: blood. Receptor source: a woman aged 25 to 39 with Graves' hyperthyroidism. CDR3s include the opening cysteine and the closing phenylalanine or tryptophan. The D gene is left open where the match is weak. The size of a clone is reported for some rows only, either as once, few or many, or as a class for expanded clones.

clone size: many
V gene: TRBV7-2
J gene: TRBJ2-5
D gene: TRBD2
CDR3 protein: CASSAASGTQETQYF
CDR3 DNA: TGTGCCAGCAGCGCGGCTAGCGGAACCCAAGAGACCCAGTACTTC

clone size: few
V gene: TRBV7-2
J gene: TRBJ2-5
D gene: NA
CDR3 protein: CASRIGETQYF
CDR3 DNA: TGTGCCAGCAGGATCGGTGAGACCCAGTACTTC

clone size: many
V gene: TRBV7-3
J gene: TRBJ2-1
D gene: NA
CDR3 protein: CASGLTASSYNEQFF
CDR3 DNA: TGTGCCAGCGGTTTGACTGCGAGCTCCTACAATGAGCAGTTCTTC

clone size: NA
V gene: TRBV25-1
J gene: TRBJ2-5
D gene: NA
CDR3 protein: CASSGAVSNQETQYF
CDR3 DNA: TGTGCCAGCAGTGGGGCCGTCTCCAACCAAGAGACCCAGTACTTC

clone size: NA
V gene: TRBV2
J gene: TRBJ2-5
D gene: NA
CDR3 protein: CASLSDLQETQYF
CDR3 DNA: TGTGCCAGTTTGAGCGACCTGCAAGAGACCCAGTACTTC

clone size: NA
V gene: TRBV20-1
J gene: TRBJ1-1
D gene: NA
CDR3 protein: CSARPQGVAFF
CDR3 DNA: TGCAGTGCTAGACCCCAGGGTGTAGCTTTCTTT

clone size: many
V gene: TRBV12-3/TRBV12-4
J gene: TRBJ2-5
D gene: TRBD2
CDR3 protein: CASSRSGSEWETQYF
CDR3 DNA: TGTGCCAGCAGTCGTAGCGGGAGCGAGTGGGAGACCCAGTACTTC

clone size: many
V gene: TRBV19
J gene: TRBJ2-2
D gene: NA
CDR3 protein: CASSIRGAANTGELFF
CDR3 DNA: TGTGCCAGTAGTATACGGGGGGCCGCGAACACCGGGGAGCTGTTTTTT

clone size: many
V gene: TRBV28
J gene: TRBJ2-5
D gene: NA
CDR3 protein: CASSFFLRAQETQYF
CDR3 DNA: TGTGCCAGCAGTTTTTTTCTCCGGGCCCAAGAGACCCAGTACTTC

clone size: few
V gene: TRBV12-3/TRBV12-4
J gene: TRBJ2-3
D gene: NA
CDR3 protein: CASSLMEGADTQYF
CDR3 DNA: TGTGCCAGCAGTTTAATGGAGGGCGCAGATACGCAGTATTTT

clone size: NA
V gene: TRBV11-3
J gene: TRBJ1-5
D gene: TRBD1
CDR3 protein: CASSLQGRNQPQHF
CDR3 DNA: TGTGCCAGCAGCCTACAGGGGAGGAATCAGCCCCAGCATTTT

clone size: many
V gene: TRBV7-2
J gene: TRBJ2-5
D gene: NA
CDR3 protein: CASSLTRGQETQYF
CDR3 DNA: TGTGCCAGCAGTCTCACACGGGGACAAGAGACCCAGTACTTC

clone size: many
V gene: TRBV7-2
J gene: TRBJ1-5
D gene: NA
CDR3 protein: CASSPHTNQPQHF
CDR3 DNA: TGTGCCAGCAGCCCCCACACGAATCAGCCCCAGCATTTT

clone size: many
V gene: TRBV5-1
J gene: TRBJ1-5
D gene: NA
CDR3 protein: CASSLGGVNQPQHF
CDR3 DNA: TGCGCCAGCAGCTTGGGCGGGGTCAATCAGCCCCAGCATTTT

clone size: many
V gene: TRBV2
J gene: TRBJ2-3
D gene: TRBD2
CDR3 protein: CASSPGLVSDTQYF
CDR3 DNA: TGTGCCAGCAGTCCTGGACTAGTTTCAGATACGCAGTATTTT

clone size: many
V gene: TRBV28
J gene: TRBJ2-3
D gene: NA
CDR3 protein: CASSLVAADTQYF
CDR3 DNA: TGTGCCAGCAGTTTAGTAGCGGCAGATACGCAGTATTTT

clone size: many
V gene: TRBV18
J gene: TRBJ2-7
D gene: TRBD2
CDR3 protein: CASLPSGPPYEQYF
CDR3 DNA: TGTGCCAGCCTACCTAGCGGGCCTCCCTACGAGCAGTACTTC

clone size: NA
V gene: TRBV20-1
J gene: TRBJ2-7
D gene: TRBD1
CDR3 protein: CSASQTGGLVYEQYF
CDR3 DNA: TGCAGTGCTAGTCAAACAGGGGGCCTTGTTTACGAGCAGTACTTC

clone size: many
V gene: TRBV3-1
J gene: TRBJ1-2
D gene: NA
CDR3 protein: CASSHEGLGGYTF
CDR3 DNA: TGTGCCAGCAGCCACGAAGGACTGGGAGGCTACACCTTC

clone size: few
V gene: TRBV12-3/TRBV12-4
J gene: TRBJ2-5
D gene: NA
CDR3 protein: CASEGAGSLETQYF
CDR3 DNA: TGTGCCAGCGAGGGCGCTGGGAGTTTGGAGACCCAGTACTTC

clone size: NA
V gene: TRBV11-2
J gene: TRBJ1-1
D gene: NA
CDR3 protein: CASRQPETDTEAFF
CDR3 DNA: TGTGCCAGCAGGCAACCTGAGACGGACACTGAGGCTTTCTTT

clone size: many
V gene: TRBV24-1
J gene: TRBJ1-1
D gene: TRBD1
CDR3 protein: CATSDPGQEAFF
CDR3 DNA: TGTGCCACCAGTGATCCGGGACAGGAAGCTTTCTTT

clone size: few
V gene: TRBV6-5
J gene: TRBJ2-1
D gene: NA
CDR3 protein: CASSYGWFRGLQGRGEQFF
CDR3 DNA: TGTGCCAGCAGTTACGGTTGGTTCAGAGGTCTGCAGGGGAGAGGTGAGCAGTTCTTC